This TCR beta chain was profiled in a study of blood T cell repertoires in COVID-19. The data were produced by immunoSEQ multiplex PCR, yet TCRdb's version contains in-frame clones alone and is incomplete. This sample carries fewer than 350,000 clones, approximately 90% of them seen once, and the ten largest clones take 2.3%. The V end was cut by 1 base, the J end by 6 bases, with 10 bases between. This CDR3 has 14 residues. Germline-derived CDR1 and CDR2 are SGHVS and FNYEAQ. The source is a woman aged 40 to 49 with acute COVID-19. The rearrangement joins TRBV7-6 to TRBJ2-1; TRBD2 is a possible D gene (6 bases). Specimen: PBMCs or T cells enriched from blood (not recorded which). Here the CDR3 DNA reads TGTGCCAGCAGCTTAGTTGCGGGGAGCAATGAGCAGTTCTTC. Its protein product is CASSLVAGSNEQFF.